The 14 T cell receptor beta chains below all came from one sample that was sequenced in a study of cytomegalovirus exposure and HLA in healthy donors (dated by TCRdb to the late 2010s). The library was obtained by the immunoSEQ multiplex PCR assay. A mixture of 60 forward primers for TCR Vbeta segments and 13 reverse primers for TCR Jbeta segments was used in the multiplex PCR. TCRdb took this table from immuneACCESS and kept in-frame rearrangements with V and J called. Such tables lack part of the clones; where checked against another copy, unresolved V genes explain under half of the gap, and the rest is unexplained. The sample table contains some 150,000 clones; only one count was recorded for approximately 80% of them. Around 4.3% of the sample is taken by the ten largest. The specimen was PBMCs. Receptor source: a man between 35 and 55 years old in good health and CMV-seropositive.

This chain joins TRBV30 and TRBJ1-2; TRBD1 agrees at 7 bases. The CDR3 is made up of 13 amino acids. V lost 0 bases and J lost 6; bases outside the gene matches: 4. Germline loops: CDR1 GTSNPN, CDR2 SVGIG (reference sequence). The CDR3 nucleotides read TGTGCCTGGAGTGTACAGGGGTGGGATGGCTACACCTTC. Translated: CAWSVQGWDGYTF.

The genes are TRBV13 and TRBJ2-4; the match to TRBD2 covers 14 bases. Germline trimming cut 4 bases from V and 0 bases from J; bases unmatched to any gene: 8. From germline, CDR1 is PRHDT and CDR2 FYEKMQ (reference sequence). CDR3 length: 19 residues. The CDR3 sequence: CASSWGLAGELVAKNIQYF. The CDR3 DNA reads as TGTGCCAGCAGCTGGGGACTAGCGGGAGAGCTTGTAGCCAAAAACATTCAGTACTTC.

This clone was seen a few times. The chain recombines TRBV5-4 with TRBJ2-5, with a tentative D call TRBD1 (6 bases). The CDR3 spans 13 residues. Germline CDR1 SGHNT, CDR2 YYREEE (reference sequence). V gave up 1 base and J gave up 5 bases, with 9 bases separating them. The chain's CDR3 is CASSLNRDETQYF. The CDR3 bases are TGTGCCAGCAGCTTGAACAGGGATGAGACCCAGTACTTC.

The rearrangement joins TRBV10-3 to TRBJ2-1; 7 positions agree with TRBD2. The germline V gene encodes CDR1 ENHRY and CDR2 SYGVKD. This CDR3 has 14 amino acids. V lost 2 bases, J lost 8 bases, and 6 bases stayed unmatched. The CDR3 nucleotides are TGTGCCATCAGTGAGGTGGGAGGGCGGGATGAGCAGTTCTTC. Protein product: CAISEVGGRDEQFF.

The chain employs TRBV5-1 and TRBJ2-3; TRBD1 matches at 9 bases. V shed 5 bases, J shed 7 bases, and the junction held 8 bases outside the gene matches. The CDR3 spans 14 residues. Germline CDR1 reads SGHRS; CDR2 reads YFSETQ. The CDR3 loop reads CASSSTGGGNTQYF. The CDR3, as DNA: TGCGCCAGCAGTTCGACAGGGGGAGGAAATACGCAGTATTTT.

CDR3 bases: TGTGCCAGCAGCTTAGCTCGGGCTAGCGGGGGGATGGAGACCCAGTACTTC. Amino acids: CASSLARASGGMETQYF. V is TRBV7-6 and J is TRBJ2-5, with 11 bases aligning to TRBD2. Germline V gene sequence: CDR1 SGHVS, CDR2 FNYEAQ. The length of the CDR3 is 17 residues. J was trimmed by 5 bases and V by 0 bases; bases with no gene match: 8.

The V gene is TRBV5-4, the J gene TRBJ2-1; D unresolved. Germline loops: CDR1 SGHNT, CDR2 YYREEE (reference sequence). The CDR3 has 13 amino acids. V shed 0 bases and J shed 5 bases, with 6 bases lying between them. DNA for the CDR3: TGTGCCAGCAGCTTGGATCAGAACAATGAGCAGTTCTTC. Translated: CASSLDQNNEQFF.

The V call is TRBV19, the J call TRBJ2-2; the match to TRBD2 covers 12 bases. V was pared by 6 bases and J by 6 bases, with 5 bases of the junction left unmatched. The germline V gene encodes CDR1 LNHDA and CDR2 SQIVND (reference sequence). The CDR3 has 15 amino acids. The CDR3 is CASRVTSGSAGELFF. CDR3 sequence (DNA): TGTGCCAGTAGAGTGACTAGCGGGAGTGCCGGGGAGCTGTTTTTT. The whole variable domain, remainder taken from reference TRBV19 and TRBJ2-2, is DGGITQSPKYLFRKEGQNVTLSCEQNLNHDAMYWYRQDPGQGLRLIYYSQIVNDFQKGDIAEGYSVSREKKESFPLTVTSAQKNPTAFYLCASRVTSGSAGELFFGEGSRLTVL.

The chain links TRBV11-1 to TRBJ2-7; TRBD1 matches 9 bases. This CDR3 is 14 amino acids long. Losses at the gene ends were 4 bases for V and 3 bases for J; bases not matched to a gene: 4. CDR1 is SGHAT, CDR2 FQDESV, per germline (reference sequence). The CDR3: CASSYSGQGYEQYF. Written as DNA, the CDR3 is TGTGCCAGCAGCTACTCGGGACAGGGCTACGAGCAGTACTTC. The whole variable domain, remainder taken from reference TRBV11-1 and TRBJ2-7, is EAEVAQSPRYKITEKSQAVAFWCDPISGHATLYWYRQILGQGPELLVQFQDESVVDDSQLPKDRFSAERLKGVDSTLKIQPAELGDSAMYLCASSYSGQGYEQYFGPGTRLTVT.

This rearrangement joins TRBV30 to TRBJ1-5, with 10 bases aligning to TRBD1. V gave up 1 base and J gave up 6 bases; unmatched junction bases: 3. The CDR3 totals 14 residues. In germline, CDR1 is GTSNPN, CDR2 SVGIG (reference sequence). The CDR3 sequence is CAWSGTGGFQPQHF. As DNA, the CDR3 is TGTGCCTGGAGTGGGACAGGGGGGTTTCAGCCCCAGCATTTT.

The genes are TRBV7-3 and TRBJ2-5, with TRBD1 matching 7 bases. The DNA end is a closer match to TRBJ2-7, so the J assignment may be wrong. The CDR3 spans 15 residues. The V gene's germline CDR1 is SGHTA and CDR2 FQGTGA. The CDR3 sequence: CASSFPRTGSYEQYF. DNA for the CDR3: TGTGCCAGCAGCTTCCCCCGGACAGGTTCCTACGAGCAGTACTTC.

With regard to this clone: A read error may account for a junction end that differs from germline. This sequence joins TRBV5-4 and TRBJ2-5; D remains ambiguous. CDR1 and CDR2 (germline): SGHNT, YYREEE (reference sequence). The CDR3 length is 13 residues. The CDR3 region is CASSSAELETRNF. Written as DNA, the CDR3 is TGTGCCAGCAGCTCCGCGGAGTTGGAAACCAGAAACTTC. The complete variable domain, with remaining parts taken from reference TRBV5-4 and TRBJ2-5, reads ETGVTQSPTHLIKTRGQQVTLRCSSQSGHNTVSWYQQALGQGPQFIFQYYREEENGRGNFPPRFSGLQFPNYSSELNVNALELDDSALYLCASSSAELETRNFGPGTRLLVL.

The chain combines TRBV27 with TRBJ2-1; no reliable D call. Germline V lookup: CDR1 MNHEY, CDR2 SMNVEV (reference sequence). The CDR3 spans 12 residues. Trimming pared 4 bases from V and 8 bases from J, leaving 9 bases between. The CDR3 protein is CASSSRSDEQFF. In DNA, the CDR3 is TGTGCCAGCAGTTCGCGTAGTGATGAGCAGTTCTTC.

This chain connects TRBV19 to TRBJ2-5, with TRBD1 matching over 12 bases. CDR3 length equals 19 residues. The germline V gene has CDR1 LNHDA and CDR2 SQIVND (reference sequence). J was trimmed by 1 base and V by 3 bases; bases with no gene match: 12. The CDR3 DNA follows: TGTGCCAGTAGTATCTCGGGGACAGGGGGCGGAGGAGGCCAAGAGACCCAGTACTTC. This sequence encodes CASSISGTGGGGGQETQYF. The whole variable domain, remainder taken from reference TRBV19 and TRBJ2-5, is DGGITQSPKYLFRKEGQNVTLSCEQNLNHDAMYWYRQDPGQGLRLIYYSQIVNDFQKGDIAEGYSVSREKKESFPLTVTSAQKNPTAFYLCASSISGTGGGGGQETQYFGPGTRLLVL.